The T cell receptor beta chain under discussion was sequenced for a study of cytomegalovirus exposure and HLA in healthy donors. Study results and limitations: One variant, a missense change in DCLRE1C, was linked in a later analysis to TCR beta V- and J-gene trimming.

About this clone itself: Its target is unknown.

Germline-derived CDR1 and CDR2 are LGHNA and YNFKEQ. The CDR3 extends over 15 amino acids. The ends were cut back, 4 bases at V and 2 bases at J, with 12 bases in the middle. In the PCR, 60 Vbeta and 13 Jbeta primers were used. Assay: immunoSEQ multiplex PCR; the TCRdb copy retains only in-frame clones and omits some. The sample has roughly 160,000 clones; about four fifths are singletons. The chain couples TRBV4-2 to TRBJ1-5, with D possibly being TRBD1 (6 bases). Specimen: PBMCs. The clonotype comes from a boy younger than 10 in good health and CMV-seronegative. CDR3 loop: CASSPTGEGNQPQHF. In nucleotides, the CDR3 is TGTGCCAGCAGCCCGACAGGTGAGGGCAATCAGCCCCAGCATTTT.